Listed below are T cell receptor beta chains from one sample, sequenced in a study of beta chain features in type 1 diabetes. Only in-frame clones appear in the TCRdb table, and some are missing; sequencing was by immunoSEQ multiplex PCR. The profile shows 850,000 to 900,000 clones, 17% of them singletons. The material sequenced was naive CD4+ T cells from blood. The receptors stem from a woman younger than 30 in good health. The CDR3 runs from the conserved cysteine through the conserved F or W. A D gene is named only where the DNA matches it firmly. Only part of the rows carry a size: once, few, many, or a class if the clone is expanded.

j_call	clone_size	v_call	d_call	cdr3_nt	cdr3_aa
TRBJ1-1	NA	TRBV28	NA	TGTGCCAGCAGTGGAGAGTACACTGAAGCTTTCTTT	CASSGEYTEAFF
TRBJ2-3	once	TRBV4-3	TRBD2	TGCGCCAGCAGCCAAGCGCGGGAGTATACGCAGTATTTT	CASSQAREYTQYF
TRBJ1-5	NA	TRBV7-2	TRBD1	TGTGCCAGCAGCTTAGGACAGGGGTCTGGACAGCCCCAGCATTTT	CASSLGQGSGQPQHF
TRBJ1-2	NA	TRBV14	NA	TGTGCCAGCAGCCAGGAGGACAGTCGTGGCTACACCTTC	CASSQEDSRGYTF
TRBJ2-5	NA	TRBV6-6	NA	TGTGCCAGCAGTTACGCGAGCGGTGGGTGGAGAGAGACCCAGTACTTC	CASSYASGGWRETQYF
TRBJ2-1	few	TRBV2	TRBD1	TGTGCCAGCAGCCTCAGGGGGTCAAGTCCCAATGAGCAGTTCTTC	CASSLRGSSPNEQFF
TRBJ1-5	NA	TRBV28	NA	TGTGCCAGCAGTTTAACAAGCCGCCATCAGCCCCAGCATTTT	CASSLTSRHQPQHF
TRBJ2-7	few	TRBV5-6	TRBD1	TGTGCCAGCAGCCAGGACAGGGTCGCCGGCGAGCAGTACTTC	CASSQDRVAGEQYF
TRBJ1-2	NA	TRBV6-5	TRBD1	TGTGCCAGCAGTTATATTGCGGGACAGAACTATGGCTACACCTTC	CASSYIAGQNYGYTF
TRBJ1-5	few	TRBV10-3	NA	TGTGCCAGCAGTTACGGGGGGAATCAGCCCCAGCATTTT	CASSYGGNQPQHF
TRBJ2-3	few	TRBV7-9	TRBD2	TGTGCCAGCAGCCGACTAGCGGGAGGTTTAACAGATACGCAGTATTTT	CASSRLAGGLTDTQYF
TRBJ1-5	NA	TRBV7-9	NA	TGTGCCAGCAGCTTTAGTAGCAATCAGCCCCAGCATTTT	CASSFSSNQPQHF
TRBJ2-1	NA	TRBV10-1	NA	TGCGCCAGCAGTGAAGCAGGAGCCGATGAGCAGTTCTTC	CASSEAGADEQFF
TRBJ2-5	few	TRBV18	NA	TGTGCCAGCTCAACGGTCACTCCGGGACTCCAAGAGACCCAGTACTTC	CASSTVTPGLQETQYF
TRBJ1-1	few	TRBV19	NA	TGTGCCAGTAGTATAGGGCAGCGGGGCACTGAAGCTTTCTTT	CASSIGQRGTEAFF
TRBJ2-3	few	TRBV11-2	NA	TGTGCCAGCAGCTTAGACCTCAGCACAGATACGCAGTATTTT	CASSLDLSTDTQYF